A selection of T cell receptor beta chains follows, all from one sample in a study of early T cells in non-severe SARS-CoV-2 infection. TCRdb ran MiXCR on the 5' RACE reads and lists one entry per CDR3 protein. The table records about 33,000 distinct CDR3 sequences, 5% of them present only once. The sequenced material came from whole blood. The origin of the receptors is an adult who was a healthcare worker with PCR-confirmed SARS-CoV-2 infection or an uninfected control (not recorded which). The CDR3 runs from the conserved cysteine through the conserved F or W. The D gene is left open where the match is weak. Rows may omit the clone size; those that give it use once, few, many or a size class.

CSGPFGNEQFF,TGCAGCGGGCCCTTCGGGAATGAGCAGTTCTTC,.,TRBV29-1,.,TRBJ2-1
CSAQDWRQSTDTQYF,TGCAGTGCTCAAGACTGGCGGCAAAGCACAGATACGCAGTATTTT,many,TRBV20-1,.,TRBJ2-3
CASNPGQGYGYTF,TGTGCCAGCAACCCGGGACAAGGATATGGCTACACCTTC,.,TRBV9,.,TRBJ1-2
CASSLSGGAQEQYF,TGTGCCAGCAGCCTTAGCGGGGGGGCCCAAGAGCAGTACTTC,many,TRBV12-3/TRBV12-4,TRBD2,TRBJ2-7
CASSTQGLGANVLTF,TGTGCCAGCAGTACACAGGGGCTTGGGGCCAACGTCCTGACTTTC,many,TRBV6-5,TRBD1,TRBJ2-6
CASSFDRTEAFF,TGTGCCAGCAGCTTTGACAGAACTGAAGCTTTCTTT,few,TRBV7-9,.,TRBJ1-1
CASSQRRGGEAFF,TGTGCCAGCAGCCAGCGTAGAGGGGGAGAAGCTTTCTTT,many,TRBV14,.,TRBJ1-1
CASSLDDRDTGELFF,TGTGCCAGCAGCTTAGATGACAGGGACACCGGGGAGCTGTTTTTT,many,TRBV11-2,TRBD1,TRBJ2-2
CASSTTGKETQYF,TGTGCCAGCAGTACAACGGGGAAAGAGACCCAGTACTTC,.,TRBV28,.,TRBJ2-5
CASSASTSGGSVEQFF,TGTGCCAGCAGCGCCTCGACTAGCGGGGGCAGCGTAGAGCAGTTCTTC,few,TRBV7-3,TRBD2,TRBJ2-1
CASSLDVGYGLRQFF,TGTGCCAGCAGCTTAGATGTCGGGTATGGACTTAGGCAGTTCTTC,many,TRBV11-2,.,TRBJ2-1
CASSRTGRENGYTF,TGTGCCAGCAGCCGCACAGGACGAGAGAATGGCTACACCTTC,.,TRBV7-9,.,TRBJ1-2
CSARESGGGTDTQYF,TGCAGTGCTAGAGAAAGCGGGGGGGGCACAGATACGCAGTATTTT,many,TRBV20-1,TRBD2,TRBJ2-3
CASSPGQYNEQFF,TGTGCCAGCAGCCCCGGACAGTACAATGAGCAGTTCTTC,many,TRBV7-9,.,TRBJ2-1
CASNGVSYNEQFF,TGTGCCAGTAATGGGGTTTCCTACAATGAGCAGTTCTTC,many,TRBV19,.,TRBJ2-1
CASSLAGGDNEQFF,TGTGCCAGCAGCTTAGCAGGCGGAGACAATGAGCAGTTCTTC,few,TRBV7-9,.,TRBJ2-1
CASSPGPPVTGSTGELFF,TGTGCCAGTAGTCCAGGACCGCCCGTGACAGGGTCCACCGGGGAGCTGTTTTTT,many,TRBV19,TRBD1,TRBJ2-2
CASSLTASYEQYF,TGTGCCAGCAGTTTGACAGCCTCCTACGAGCAGTACTTC,many,TRBV27,.,TRBJ2-7
CASRVRGAYEQYF,TGTGCCAGCCGGGTGCGGGGGGCCTACGAGCAGTACTTC,many,TRBV7-6,TRBD2,TRBJ2-7
CSASLSSGGWWTDTQYF,TGCAGTGCTAGTTTGTCTAGCGGGGGGTGGTGGACAGATACGCAGTATTTT,many,TRBV20-1,TRBD2,TRBJ2-3
CASSPSATGALDTQYF,TGTGCCAGCAGCCCATCGGCTACAGGGGCTCTGGATACGCAGTATTTT,many,TRBV9,TRBD1,TRBJ2-3
CSARERSRASGSTDTQYF,TGCAGTGCTAGAGAGAGGTCCCGTGCTAGCGGGAGCACAGATACGCAGTATTTT,.,TRBV20-1,TRBD2,TRBJ2-3
CASSPQGAVYGYTF,TGTGCCAGCAGCCCACAGGGGGCCGTGTATGGCTACACCTTC,few,TRBV9,TRBD1,TRBJ1-2
CASSGAGALDEQYF,TGTGCCAGCAGTGGTGCAGGGGCGCTTGACGAGCAGTACTTC,.,TRBV6-1,.,TRBJ2-7
CASSLRIAGVDNEQFF,TGTGCCAGCAGTTTACGTATCGCGGGGGTCGATAATGAGCAGTTCTTC,few,TRBV12-3/TRBV12-4,TRBD2,TRBJ2-1